This entry describes one T cell receptor beta chain. Its antigen is as yet unknown. The junction had 4 bases not matched to a gene; V was cut back by 6 bases and J by 0 bases. Per germline, CDR1 MNHEY and CDR2 SVGAGI. This CDR3 is 14 amino acids long. The protocol was immunoSEQ multiplex PCR, while the TCRdb copy is restricted to in-frame clones and leaves out a portion. The profile shows around 30,000 clones, about 85% of them singletons. This specimen comes from a study of PD-1 blockade in classical Hodgkin lymphoma. As for the study in general: The study gave patients nivolumab 3 mg/kg intravenously every 2 weeks.

Stated time point: cycle 4 day 1 (C4D1), after more than 5 weeks of nivolumab. Relapse after autologous stem cell transplantation occurred in every patient, and brentuximab vedotin exposure varied. Purification of CD4+ T cells from thawed PBMCs was performed via magnetic negative selection. Study-wide findings and caveats: At baseline, newly diagnosed patients reportedly showed less TCR diversity than healthy donors. Among the patients, those starting nivolumab under 1 year after ASCT were excluded. The authors have not defined what causes the repertoire differences, possibly disease activity or prior therapy.

The chain is built from TRBV6-5 and TRBJ2-7, with 8 bases lining up with TRBD1. The material sequenced was CD4+ T cells from blood, taken before the fourth cycle of nivolumab. The TCR sequence derives from a human donor with classical Hodgkin lymphoma. The CDR3 nucleotides are TGTGCCAGCAGCTCCGACAGGGGCTCCTACGAGCAGTACTTC. Translated, it gives CASSSDRGSYEQYF.